The source of this TCR beta chain is a study of monozygotic twins with inflammatory bowel disease. The germline V gene encodes CDR1 SGHTA and CDR2 FQGTGA. CDR3 length equals 17 residues. Each of TCRalpha and TCRbeta cDNA went through two nested PCRs, lasting around 15 and 9 cycles. TCRdb re-called the 5' RACE reads; every CDR3 protein appears as one record, without DNA. The sample holds roughly 200,000 distinct CDR3 sequences. On this clonotype: No antigen is known for it.

The study, taken as a whole, reports: No one strong IBD-associated signal or clonotype was supported.

The sample comprised blood. The rearrangement uses TRBV7-3 and TRBJ1-1; TCRdb proposes TRBD1, but this gene call is untestable without DNA. This TCR was recovered from a human donor with ulcerative colitis or Crohn's disease, or a healthy co-twin of an affected twin (not recorded which). This CDR3 is CASSLIRGQGLNTEAFF.